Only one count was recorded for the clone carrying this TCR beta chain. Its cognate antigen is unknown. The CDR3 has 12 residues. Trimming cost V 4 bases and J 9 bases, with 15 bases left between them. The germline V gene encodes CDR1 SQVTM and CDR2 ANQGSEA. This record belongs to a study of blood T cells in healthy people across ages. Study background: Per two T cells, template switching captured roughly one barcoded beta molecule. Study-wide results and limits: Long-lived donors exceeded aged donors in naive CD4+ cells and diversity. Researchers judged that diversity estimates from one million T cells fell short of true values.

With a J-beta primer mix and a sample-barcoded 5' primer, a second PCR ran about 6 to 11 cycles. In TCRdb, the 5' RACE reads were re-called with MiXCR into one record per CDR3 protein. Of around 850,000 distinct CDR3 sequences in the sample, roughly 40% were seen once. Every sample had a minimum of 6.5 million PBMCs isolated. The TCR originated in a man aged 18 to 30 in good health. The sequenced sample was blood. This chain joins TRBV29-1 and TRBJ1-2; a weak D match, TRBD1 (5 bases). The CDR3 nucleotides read TGCAGCGTTGGAGACGGGGGTACGAGCTACACCTTC. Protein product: CSVGDGGTSYTF.